These 21 T cell receptor beta chains were sequenced from one sample in a study of control samples from healthy donors and cancer patients. Data came from immunoSEQ multiplex PCR; TCRdb stores just in-frame clones and leaves some out. Counted here are about 150,000 clones, around 90% occurring once; the ten biggest clones make up around 1.6%. Sequenced input: blood. All receptors derive from a man aged 18 to 35 in good health.

The V call is TRBV3-1 (or the pseudogene TRBV3-2), the J call TRBJ2-3, with TRBD2 identical over 15 bases. J lost 2 bases, V lost 5 bases, and 5 bases had no gene match. CDR1 LGHDT and CDR2 YNNKEL come from the germline V gene (reference sequence). CDR3 length: 17 residues. CDR3 in DNA: TGTGCCAGCAGCTTCGGACTAGCGGGGGGGCACACAGATACGCAGTATTTT. Its translation is CASSFGLAGGHTDTQYF.

The chain carries TRBV14 and TRBJ2-3; the D gene is possibly TRBD1 (5 bases). Trimming took off 4 bases at V and 0 bases at J, with 14 bases between the two ends. Germline lookup yields CDR1 SGHDN and CDR2 FVKESK. The CDR3 is 16 residues long. CDR3 in DNA: TGTGCCAGCAGCCTCACAGGAGTACCAAGCACAGATACGCAGTATTTT. This sequence encodes CASSLTGVPSTDTQYF.

This chain uses TRBV2 with TRBJ2-6; D might be TRBD2 (5 bases). CDR3 length: 15 amino acids. From germline, CDR1 is SNHLY and CDR2 FYNNEI. V was pared by 5 bases and J by 3 bases, with 11 bases between. CDR3 in DNA: TGTGCCAGCAGTACGGAGAGGGTTGGGGCCAACGTCCTGACTTTC. This sequence encodes CASSTERVGANVLTF.

The CDR3 spells CASGTGGNSPLHF. The CDR3 DNA sequence: TGTGCCAGCGGAACAGGGGGTAATTCACCCCTCCACTTT. This chain joins TRBV12-3 or TRBV12-4 and TRBJ1-6; 8 nucleotides match TRBD1. The CDR3 is 13 residues long. V gave up 8 bases and J gave up 6 bases; unmatched junction bases: 3.

CDR3 coding DNA: TGTGCCAGCAGCTTGGATCAAGGGGGGGATAACTATGGCTACACCTTC. It encodes CASSLDQGGDNYGYTF. The chain couples TRBV5-4 to TRBJ1-2, with D tentatively TRBD1 (6 bases). Germline CDR1 reads SGHNT; CDR2 reads YYREEE (reference sequence). V was cut by 0 bases and J by 1 base, with 13 bases left in between. The CDR3 consists of 16 residues.

V gene TRBV28 combines with J gene TRBJ1-2; TRBD1 aligns across 7 bases. V was clipped by 2 bases and J by 2 bases; unmatched bases: 5. The length of the CDR3 is 15 residues. CDR1 is MDHEN and CDR2 is SYDVKM in the germline V gene. CDR3 sequence (DNA): TGTGCCAGCAGTTTAGAGGGACAGTCAAACTATGGCTACACCTTC. This encodes CASSLEGQSNYGYTF.

The chain couples TRBV4-3 to TRBJ2-3; unclear D gene. CDR3 length: 14 residues. The germline V and J ends were trimmed by 1 base and 4 bases, with 9 bases remaining between them. Germline assignment: CDR1 LGHNA and CDR2 YSLEER. CDR3: CASSQARTSDTQYF. The DNA for the CDR3 is TGCGCCAGCAGCCAAGCTCGGACCTCAGATACGCAGTATTTT.

V usage is TRBV28 and J usage is TRBJ2-7; D could derive from TRBD1 or TRBD2 (5 bases each). Germline CDR1 is MDHEN and CDR2 is SYDVKM. This CDR3 has 14 residues. V gave up 8 bases and J gave up 1 base, with 15 bases separating them. The CDR3: CASAYGTGSYEQYF. The CDR3 DNA sequence: TGTGCCAGCGCGTATGGGACGGGATCCTACGAGCAGTACTTC.

The gene calls are TRBV14 and TRBJ1-4; the D gene is possibly TRBD1 (6 bases). Trimming took 5 bases from V and 5 from J, leaving 12 bases between them. The CDR3 covers 14 residues. Germline V gene sequence: CDR1 SGHDN, CDR2 FVKESK. The CDR3 bases are TGTGCCAGCAGCGAAAGACAGGTGAATGAAAAACTGTTTTTT. Translating it yields CASSERQVNEKLFF.

This sequence joins TRBV13 and TRBJ2-7; D is tentatively TRBD1 or TRBD2 (5 bases each). CDR3 size: 12 residues. In germline, CDR1 is PRHDT, CDR2 FYEKMQ (reference sequence). V was trimmed by 5 bases and J by 5 bases, leaving 10 bases between them. Here the CDR3 DNA reads TGTGCCAGCAGCGAGGGGTCCCACGAGCAGTACTTC. This translates into CASSEGSHEQYF.

CDR3 DNA: TGTGCCAGCAGCTTGTTAGGGAGTTCCGACGAGCAGTACTTC. This translates into CASSLLGSSDEQYF. V usage is TRBV7-9 and J usage is TRBJ2-7, with D maybe TRBD2 (5 bases). V lost 3 bases to trimming and J lost 5 bases, with 14 bases between them. CDR3 length: 14 amino acids. Germline V gene data show CDR1 as SEHNR and CDR2 as FQNEAQ (reference sequence).

The chain joins TRBV7-9 to TRBJ1-4; D remains ambiguous. Germline CDR1 and CDR2: SEHNR and FQNEAQ (reference sequence). The CDR3 consists of 16 residues. V was pared by 1 base and J by 6 bases, with 15 bases between. CDR3 loop: CASSLVGGRVDEKLFF. CDR3 coding DNA: TGTGCCAGCAGCTTAGTAGGCGGTAGGGTCGATGAAAAACTGTTTTTT.

The chain is built from TRBV7-6 and TRBJ2-7; D uncertain. In germline, CDR1 is SGHVS, CDR2 FNYEAQ. The CDR3 sequence is 15 residues long. V lost 5 bases and J lost 4, with 18 bases in between. As DNA, the CDR3 is TGTGCCAGCAGCGTTTCCGCACCCGGTGGGTACGAGCAGTACTTC. Its protein is CASSVSAPGGYEQYF.

The J gene is TRBJ2-1, the V gene TRBV5-1; a weak D match, TRBD2 (7 bases). CDR3 length equals 13 residues. Per germline, CDR1 SGHRS and CDR2 YFSETQ. The V and J ends lost 3 bases and 10 bases respectively, with 14 bases between them. CDR3 sequence: CASSSGGAGEQFF. CDR3 DNA: TGCGCCAGCAGCTCTGGGGGGGCCGGGGAGCAGTTCTTC. Drawing the rest from reference TRBV5-1 and TRBJ2-1, the complete variable domain is KAGVTQTPRYLIKTRGQQVTLSCSPISGHRSVSWYQQTPGQGLQFLFEYFSETQRNKGNFPGRFSGRQFSNSRSEMNVSTLELGDSALYLCASSSGGAGEQFFGPGTRLTVL.

This clone is a singleton in its sample. This chain links TRBV7-8 with TRBJ1-4, with D uncertain. V lost 5 bases, J lost 5 bases, and 3 bases lay in between. This CDR3 is 11 amino acids long. Germline V gives CDR1 SGHVS, CDR2 FQNEAQ. The CDR3 spells CASSPNEKLFF. For the CDR3, the DNA is TGTGCCAGCAGCCCAAATGAAAAACTGTTTTTT.

This chain joins TRBV4-3 and TRBJ2-7; D perhaps matches TRBD1 (6 bases). This CDR3 has 16 amino acids. Deletions cut 0 bases from V and 0 bases from J, with 12 bases between. CDR1 is LGHNA, CDR2 YSLEER, per germline. As DNA, the CDR3 is TGCGCCAGCAGCCAAGATCCGGCAGGGGCCTCCTACGAGCAGTACTTC. This codes for CASSQDPAGASYEQYF.

V gene TRBV12-3 or TRBV12-4 combines with J gene TRBJ1-1; D remains unclear. V lost 6 bases and J lost 5, with 7 bases in between. The CDR3 has 11 residues. CDR3 DNA sequence: TGTGCCAGCAGCGGAGGGACTGAAGCTTTCTTT. Residues: CASSGGTEAFF.

The gene calls are TRBV9 and TRBJ2-7, with 13 bases lining up with TRBD2. Germline V CDR1 and CDR2: SGDLS, YYNGEE. With 3 bases clipped from V and 2 bases from J, the junction kept 8 bases outside the gene matches. The CDR3 runs to 17 residues. The CDR3 sequence: CASSGGLAGLAPYEQYF. CDR3 coding DNA: TGTGCCAGCAGCGGGGGACTAGCGGGGCTTGCCCCCTACGAGCAGTACTTC.

The CDR3 sequence: CASSFGDGTTDTQYF. DNA for the CDR3: TGTGCCAGCAGCTTTGGTGACGGGACCACAGATACGCAGTATTTT. V gene TRBV7-9 combines with J gene TRBJ2-3; D may correspond to TRBD1 or TRBD2 (5 bases each). V shed 3 bases and J shed 2 bases, with 12 bases lying between them. The CDR3 has 15 amino acids. Germline CDR1 and CDR2: SEHNR and FQNEAQ (reference sequence).

Worth noting for this clone: This CDR3 is also generated by other DNA sequences in the sample. This rearrangement joins TRBV19 to TRBJ1-4, with D perhaps TRBD1 (6 bases). V was shortened by 2 bases and J by 5 bases, with 9 bases between the two germline ends. The CDR3 contains 14 residues. CDR1 is LNHDA and CDR2 is SQIVND in the germline V gene (reference sequence). The CDR3 nucleotides are TGTGCCAGTAGTATACAGGGGAGGAATGAAAAACTGTTTTTT. Translated: CASSIQGRNEKLFF.

The chain has TRBV6-6 and TRBJ1-2; 7 bases are shared with TRBD1. Unmatched junction bases numbered 4, after V lost 4 bases and J lost 8 bases. Germline V gene sequence: CDR1 MNHNY, CDR2 SVGAGI (reference sequence). The CDR3 contains 12 residues. CDR3 sequence (DNA): TGTGCCAGCAGTTGGGACAGCGAAGGCTACACCTTC. This encodes CASSWDSEGYTF.